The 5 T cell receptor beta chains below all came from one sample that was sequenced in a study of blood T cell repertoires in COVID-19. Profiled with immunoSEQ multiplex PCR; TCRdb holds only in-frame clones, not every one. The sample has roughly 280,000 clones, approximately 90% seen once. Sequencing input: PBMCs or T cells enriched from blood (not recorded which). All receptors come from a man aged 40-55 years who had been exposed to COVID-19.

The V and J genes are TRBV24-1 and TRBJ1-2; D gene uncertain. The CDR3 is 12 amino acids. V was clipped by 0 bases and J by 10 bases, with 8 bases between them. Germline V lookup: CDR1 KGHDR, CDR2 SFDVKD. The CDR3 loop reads CATSDLDSYYTF. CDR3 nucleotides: TGTGCCACCAGTGATTTGGACTCCTACTACACCTTC.

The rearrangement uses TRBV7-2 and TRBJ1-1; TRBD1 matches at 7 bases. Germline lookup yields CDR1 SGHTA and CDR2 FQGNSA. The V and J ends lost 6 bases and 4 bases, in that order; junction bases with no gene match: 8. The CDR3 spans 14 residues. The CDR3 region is CASRSTGASTEAFF. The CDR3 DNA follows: TGTGCCAGCAGGTCCACAGGGGCGAGCACTGAAGCTTTCTTT.

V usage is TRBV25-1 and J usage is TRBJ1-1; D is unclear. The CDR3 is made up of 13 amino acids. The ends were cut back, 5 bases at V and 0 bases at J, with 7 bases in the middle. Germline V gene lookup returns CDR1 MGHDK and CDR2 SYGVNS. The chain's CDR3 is CASSLLLNTEAFF. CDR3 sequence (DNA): TGTGCCAGCAGTCTACTACTGAACACTGAAGCTTTCTTT.

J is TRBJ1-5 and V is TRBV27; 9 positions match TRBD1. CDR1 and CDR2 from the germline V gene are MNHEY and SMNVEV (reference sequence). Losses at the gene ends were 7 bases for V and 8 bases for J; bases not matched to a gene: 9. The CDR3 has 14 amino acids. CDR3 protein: CASKVQQGAEPQHF. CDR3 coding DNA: TGTGCCAGCAAGGTCCAACAGGGGGCTGAGCCCCAGCATTTT.

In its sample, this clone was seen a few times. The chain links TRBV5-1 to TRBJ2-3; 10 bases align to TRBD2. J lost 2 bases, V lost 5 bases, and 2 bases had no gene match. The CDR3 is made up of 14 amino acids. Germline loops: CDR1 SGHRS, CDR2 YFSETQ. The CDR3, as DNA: TGCGCCAGCAGAGCGGGAGGGCCCACAGATACGCAGTATTTT. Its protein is CASRAGGPTDTQYF. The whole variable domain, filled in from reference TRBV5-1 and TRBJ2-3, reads KAGVTQTPRYLIKTRGQQVTLSCSPISGHRSVSWYQQTPGQGLQFLFEYFSETQRNKGNFPGRFSGRQFSNSRSEMNVSTLELGDSALYLCASRAGGPTDTQYFGPGTRLTVL.